This TCR beta chain was captured in a study of blood T cell repertoires in COVID-19. Study-level information: PBMCs, B-cell-depleted T cells, or T cells provided the cDNA or gDNA that made up the material.

The germline V gene has CDR1 KGHDR and CDR2 SFDVKD. V was pared by 3 bases and J by 2 bases, with 5 bases of the junction left unmatched. The CDR3 spans 16 residues. In the authors' methods: Amplification with reference gene primers provided the estimates of nucleated cell counts. Generated by immunoSEQ multiplex PCR, the TCRdb table keeps only in-frame clones and is missing some. D and trimming come from the DNA, and the V and J calls and clone size come from that table. The sample has 85,000 to 95,000 clones, about nine tenths seen once. Sequencing was done on a sample of peripheral blood. The receptor comes from a man in his sixties with acute or convalescent COVID-19. V is TRBV24-1 and J is TRBJ2-3; 9 bases match TRBD2. The CDR3 protein is CATSDPLAGNTDTQYF. CDR3 in DNA: TGTGCCACCAGTGATCCTCTAGCGGGAAACACAGATACGCAGTATTTT.